This TCR beta chain was found in a study of Ad26.COV2.S vaccination and SARS-CoV-2 variants (dated by TCRdb to 2020 to 2023). General notes on the study: Vaccine-arm donors came from COV1001, a multicentre, randomized, double-blind, placebo-controlled phase I-IIa trial of Ad26.COV2.S in healthy adults. Ad26.COV2.S was administered intramuscularly at a dose of 5x10^10 or 1x10^11 viral particles, either as one shot or as two shots given 56 days apart. Trial participants were randomized into five groups of five: low-dose or high-dose Ad26.COV2.S given once or twice, or placebo on both occasions. The TCR-sequenced set comprised approximately 32 samples: approximately 20 Ad26.COV2.S vaccine recipients, 5 placebo recipients and 8 SARS-CoV-2 convalescent individuals. Blinding of investigators to trial group allocation was maintained during experiments and outcome assessment. The specificity and breadth of SARS-CoV-2-reactive T cell receptors after Ad26.COV2.S vaccination were assessed by TCRbeta repertoire sequencing. The paper as a whole reports these results and caveats: Non-spike TCR breadth was comparable between vaccine and placebo recipients, consistent with the vaccine containing only spike. The study was not powered to compare responses between vaccine doses or regimens. After vaccination, spike-specific CD8+ and CD4+ T cell responses were reported to show substantial breadth. Spike-specific TCR breadth was higher in Ad26.COV2.S recipients than in placebo recipients (P = 0.0014). According to the authors, total T cell responses may have been underestimated by the TCR breadth and depth analyses.

A remark on this clone: This receptor's antigen is unknown. Base qualities were left out, and no much larger clone turns up one base away.

The immunoSEQ Assay was used to sequence TCRbeta CDR3 regions. After extraction, genomic DNA underwent amplification by bias-controlled multiplex PCR, followed by high-throughput sequencing. In the source study's methods: Collapsing and filtering of sequences were performed to quantify the absolute abundance of each unique TCRbeta CDR3 region. Usable DNA was measured by amplifying reference genes present in all nucleated cells, and TCRbeta template counts were normalized to that usable DNA to estimate T cell fraction. Repertoire TCRs were annotated as SARS-CoV-2-specific when V gene, CDR3 amino acid sequence and J gene were exactly matched to a known reactive TCR set. MIRA supplied the reference SARS-CoV-2 TCR set, which was filtered for enrichment in COVID-19-positive ImmuneCODE repertoires so that public or cross-reactive TCRs were removed. Drawing on the MIRA antigens, annotated TCRs were analysed further at the level of specific ORF or position within ORF. Depth was the summed frequency of annotated unique rearrangements, while breadth was defined as annotated unique rearrangements over total unique productive rearrangements. TCR breadth was compared between groups using two-sided Wilcoxon rank-sum tests. In its TCRdb copy, this immuneACCESS table keeps in-frame sequences only and misses some clones. Where compared with another copy, unresolved V genes explain less than half of these, and the others have no known cause. V and J calls and clone size are as listed in that table; D and trimming were resolved from the DNA. For this sample the table gives about 330,000 clones, of which under 90% were detected only once. Approximately 5% of the sample is held by the ten biggest clonotypes.

The treatment or condition label for this specimen denotes: roughly 19 received Ad26.COV2.S at low or high dose, single or two shots; about 5 received placebo; per-sample allocation not given. For vaccine and placebo recipients, repertoires were sequenced using samples collected on day 63 after the first injection. In Cohort 1b, fewer than 30 adults aged 18-55 years were enrolled at a single site in Boston, USA, between 29 July and 7 August 2020. Ad26.COV2.S consisted of a replication-incompetent adenovirus type 26 vector by which a prefusion-stabilized SARS-CoV-2 spike protein from the original Wuhan strain was expressed. The receptor was derived from a person aged 18-65 years who received the Ad26.COV2.S COVID-19 vaccine or a placebo. The starting material was peripheral blood, obtained in a trial of Ad26.COV2.S vaccine versus placebo.

CDR3 reads: CASSLGVSGANVLTF. The base sequence is TGTGCCAGCAGCTTGGGGGTATCCGGGGCCAACGTCCTGACTTTC. This chain is built from TRBV5-5 and TRBJ2-6; there is no confident call for the D gene. Sequences SGHKS (CDR1) and YYEKEE (CDR2) are obtained from the germline V gene (reference sequence). V loses 0 bases, J loses 4 bases, and the germline ends lie 8 bases apart. Reading from cysteine to phenylalanine, the CDR3 counts 15 amino acids. The kept DNA is CDR3 alone, 45 bases in frame from the first base.